These 4 T cell receptor beta chains were sequenced from one sample in a study of shared clonotypes between healthy human individuals. Naive CD8 isolation took CD45RO-negative cells positively selected for CCR7 and excluded terminally differentiated effector memory CD45RA+ cells. The repertoire was sequenced with immunoSEQ multiplex PCR; TCRdb's copy has only in-frame clones and lacks some. Here the sample spans 2 million to 2.5 million clones, approximately 94% being singletons. The sequenced material came from naive CD8+ T cells sorted from blood. These TCRs come from a man aged 18 to 29 in good health.

J is TRBJ1-5 and V is TRBV27, with 7 bases that match TRBD1. Germline loops: CDR1 MNHEY, CDR2 SMNVEV (reference sequence). J was trimmed by 5 bases and V by 5 bases; bases with no gene match: 9. This CDR3 has 15 amino acids. CDR3 bases: TGTGCCAGCAGTACGCGACAGGGAGGGGATCAGCCCCAGCATTTT. Protein product: CASSTRQGGDQPQHF.

This clone was recorded a few times. This chain links TRBV6-5 with TRBJ2-5; 8 bases line up with TRBD1. Germline CDR1 reads MNHEY; CDR2 reads SVGAGI. The CDR3 sequence is 13 residues long. The V and J ends lost 6 bases and 10 bases, in that order; junction bases with no gene match: 10. CDR3 DNA: TGTGCCAGCAGCCTAGGACAGGGACGGGGCCAGTACTTC. It specifies CASSLGQGRGQYF.

V and J are TRBV5-6 and TRBJ2-7; 10 bases agree with TRBD2. The V segment lost 2 bases and the J segment 2 bases; nucleotides outside the gene matches: 1. The CDR3 totals 14 residues. The germline gives CDR1 SGHDT, CDR2 YYEEEE. The CDR3 DNA reads TGTGCCAGCAGCTTAACTAGCGGGACCTACGAGCAGTACTTC. Its translation is CASSLTSGTYEQYF.

The chain has TRBV28 and TRBJ2-2; D might be TRBD2 (6 bases). The CDR3 is made up of 14 amino acids. V was clipped by 10 bases and J by 1 base, with 13 bases between them. Germline loops: CDR1 MDHEN, CDR2 SYDVKM. This chain's CDR3 is CATSPGENTGELFF. In nucleotides, the CDR3 is TGTGCCACCTCCCCGGGAGAGAACACCGGGGAGCTGTTTTTT.